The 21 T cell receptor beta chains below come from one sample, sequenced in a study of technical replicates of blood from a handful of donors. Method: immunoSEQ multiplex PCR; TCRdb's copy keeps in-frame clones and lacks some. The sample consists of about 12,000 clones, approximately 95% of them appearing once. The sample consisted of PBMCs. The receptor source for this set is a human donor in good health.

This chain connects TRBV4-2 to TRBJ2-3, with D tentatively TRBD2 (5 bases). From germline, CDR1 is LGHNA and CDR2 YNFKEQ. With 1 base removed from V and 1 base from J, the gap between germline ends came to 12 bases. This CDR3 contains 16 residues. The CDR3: CASSQGIGAGTDTQYF. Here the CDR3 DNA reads TGTGCCAGCAGCCAAGGGATCGGAGCGGGCACAGATACGCAGTATTTT.

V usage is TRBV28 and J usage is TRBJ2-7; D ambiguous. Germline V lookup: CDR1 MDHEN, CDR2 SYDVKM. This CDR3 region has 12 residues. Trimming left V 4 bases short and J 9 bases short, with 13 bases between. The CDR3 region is CASSSGSSGQYF. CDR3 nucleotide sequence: TGTGCCAGCAGTTCGGGTTCTTCGGGGCAGTACTTC.

The CDR3 loop reads CASSFRANYGYTF. CDR3 DNA: TGTGCCAGCAGTTTCAGGGCTAACTATGGCTACACCTTC. V usage is TRBV27 and J usage is TRBJ1-2; D perhaps matches TRBD1 (5 bases). Germline-derived CDR1 and CDR2 are MNHEY and SMNVEV (reference sequence). V gave up 3 bases and J gave up 0 bases, with 5 bases separating them. This CDR3 contains 13 residues.

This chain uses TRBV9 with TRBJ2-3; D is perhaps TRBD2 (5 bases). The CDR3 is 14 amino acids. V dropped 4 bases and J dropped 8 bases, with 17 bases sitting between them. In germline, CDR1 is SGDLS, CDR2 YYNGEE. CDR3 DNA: TGTGCCAGCAGCCCCAGCTTTCCCCGGGGTACGCAGTATTTT. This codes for CASSPSFPRGTQYF.

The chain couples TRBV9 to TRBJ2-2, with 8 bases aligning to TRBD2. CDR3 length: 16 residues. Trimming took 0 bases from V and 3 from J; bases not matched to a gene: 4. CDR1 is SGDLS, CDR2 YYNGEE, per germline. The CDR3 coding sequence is TGTGCCAGCAGCGTAGCGAGTAGCGGGGACACCGGGGAGCTGTTTTTT. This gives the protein CASSVASSGDTGELFF.

The DNA of the CDR3 is TGTGCCAGCTCACCACAGGGACAGGGGCTACCTAACACTGAAGCTTTCTTT. The encoded protein is CASSPQGQGLPNTEAFF. The chain employs TRBV18 and TRBJ1-1, with TRBD1 identical over 10 bases. The CDR3 is 17 amino acids. Germline CDR1 and CDR2: KGHSH and LQKENI. V was clipped by 1 base and J by 2 bases; unmatched bases: 7.

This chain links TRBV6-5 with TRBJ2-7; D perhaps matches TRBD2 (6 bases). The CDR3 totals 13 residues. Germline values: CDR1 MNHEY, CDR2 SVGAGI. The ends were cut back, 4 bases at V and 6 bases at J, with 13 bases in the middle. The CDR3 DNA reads TGTGCCAGCAGTTCCCCTGGAGGGAGCGAGCAGTACTTC. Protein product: CASSSPGGSEQYF.

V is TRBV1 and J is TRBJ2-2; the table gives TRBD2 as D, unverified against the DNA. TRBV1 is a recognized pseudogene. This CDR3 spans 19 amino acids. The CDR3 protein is CTSSHRIYSGTRGTGELFF. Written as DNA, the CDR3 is TGCACCAGCAGCCACCGCATTTATTCCGGGACTAGGGGTACCGGGGAGCTGTTTTTT.

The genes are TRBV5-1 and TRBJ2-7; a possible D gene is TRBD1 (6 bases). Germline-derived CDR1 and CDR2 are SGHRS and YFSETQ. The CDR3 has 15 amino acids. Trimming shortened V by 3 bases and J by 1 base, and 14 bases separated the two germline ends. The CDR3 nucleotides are TGCGCCAGCAGCTGGGGGTCGCAGGGGTCCTACGAGCAGTACTTC. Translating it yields CASSWGSQGSYEQYF.

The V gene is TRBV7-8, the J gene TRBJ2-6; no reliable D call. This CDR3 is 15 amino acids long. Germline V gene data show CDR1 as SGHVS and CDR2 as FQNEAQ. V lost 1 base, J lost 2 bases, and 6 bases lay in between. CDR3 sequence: CASSLGSTGANVLTF. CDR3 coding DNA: TGTGCCAGCAGCTTAGGTAGCACTGGGGCCAACGTCCTGACTTTC.

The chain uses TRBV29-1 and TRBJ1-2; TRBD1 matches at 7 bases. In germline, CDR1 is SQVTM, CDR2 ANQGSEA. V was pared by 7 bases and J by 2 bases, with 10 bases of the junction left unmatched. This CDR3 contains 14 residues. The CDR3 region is CSAPRGDSNYGYTF. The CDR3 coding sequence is TGCAGCGCCCCCCGAGGGGACAGCAACTATGGCTACACCTTC.

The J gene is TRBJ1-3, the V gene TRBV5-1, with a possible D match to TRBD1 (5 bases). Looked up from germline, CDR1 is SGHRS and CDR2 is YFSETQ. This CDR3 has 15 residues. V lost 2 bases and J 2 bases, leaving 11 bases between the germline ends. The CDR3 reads CASSLTGDPGNTIYF. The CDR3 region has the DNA TGCGCCAGCAGCTTAACAGGAGACCCTGGAAACACCATATATTTT.

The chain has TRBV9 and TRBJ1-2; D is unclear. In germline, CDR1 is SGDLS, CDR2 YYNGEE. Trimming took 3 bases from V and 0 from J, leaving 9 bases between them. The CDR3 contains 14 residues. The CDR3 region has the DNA TGTGCCAGCAGCGCGACCACAGCTAACTATGGCTACACCTTC. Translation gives CASSATTANYGYTF.

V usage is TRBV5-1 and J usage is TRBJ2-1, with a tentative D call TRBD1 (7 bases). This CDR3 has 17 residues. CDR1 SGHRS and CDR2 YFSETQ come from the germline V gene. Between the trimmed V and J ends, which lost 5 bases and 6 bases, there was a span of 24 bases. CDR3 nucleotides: TGCGCCAGCAGGCGGGACAGCCCAGCGCGGTACGGCAATGAGCAGTTCTTC. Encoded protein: CASRRDSPARYGNEQFF.

Here the CDR3 reads CASSGSGQGNTEAFF. CDR3 DNA sequence: TGTGCCAGCAGCGGCTCGGGACAGGGGAACACTGAAGCTTTCTTT. The chain combines TRBV9 with TRBJ1-1; 9 bases match TRBD1. V shed 3 bases and J 1 base; nucleotides not matched to a gene: 4. Germline assignment: CDR1 SGDLS and CDR2 YYNGEE. The length of the CDR3 is 15 residues.

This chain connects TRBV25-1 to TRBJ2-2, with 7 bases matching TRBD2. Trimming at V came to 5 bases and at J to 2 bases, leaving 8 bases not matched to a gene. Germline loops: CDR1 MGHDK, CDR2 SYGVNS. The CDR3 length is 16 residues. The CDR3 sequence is CASSLLAGGNTGELFF. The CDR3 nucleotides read TGTGCCAGCAGTCTTTTAGCGGGCGGAAACACCGGGGAGCTGTTTTTT.

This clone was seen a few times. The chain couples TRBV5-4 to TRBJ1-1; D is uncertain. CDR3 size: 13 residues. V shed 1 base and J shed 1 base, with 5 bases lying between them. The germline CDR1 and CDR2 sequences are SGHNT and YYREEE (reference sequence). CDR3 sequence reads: CASSLQENTEAFF. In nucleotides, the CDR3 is TGTGCCAGCAGCTTGCAGGAGAACACTGAAGCTTTCTTT.

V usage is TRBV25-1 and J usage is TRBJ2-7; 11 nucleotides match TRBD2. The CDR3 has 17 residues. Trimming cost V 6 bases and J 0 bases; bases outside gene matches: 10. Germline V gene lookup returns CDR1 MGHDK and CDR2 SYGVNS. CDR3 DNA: TGTGCCAGCAGCCTCTCAGGACTAGCGGGCCTCTCCTACGAGCAGTACTTC. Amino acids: CASSLSGLAGLSYEQYF.

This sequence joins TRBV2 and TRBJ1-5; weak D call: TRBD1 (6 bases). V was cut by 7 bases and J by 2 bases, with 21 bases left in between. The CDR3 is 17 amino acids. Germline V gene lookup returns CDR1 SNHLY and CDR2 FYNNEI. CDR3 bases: TGTGCCAGCACCCTTGCGGGGGGCCCCTGGGGCAATCAGCCCCAGCATTTT. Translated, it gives CASTLAGGPWGNQPQHF.

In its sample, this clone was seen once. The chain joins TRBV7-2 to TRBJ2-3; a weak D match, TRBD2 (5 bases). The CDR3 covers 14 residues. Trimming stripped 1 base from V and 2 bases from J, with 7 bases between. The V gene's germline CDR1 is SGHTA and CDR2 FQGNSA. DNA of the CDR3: TGTGCCAGCAGCTTAGGAGGGCACACAGATACGCAGTATTTT. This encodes CASSLGGHTDTQYF. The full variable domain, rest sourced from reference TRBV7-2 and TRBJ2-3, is GAGVSQSPSNKVTEKGKDVELRCDPISGHTALYWYRQSLGQGLEFLIYFQGNSAPDKSGLPSDRFSAERTGGSVSTLTIQRTQQEDSAVYLCASSLGGHTDTQYFGPGTRLTVL.

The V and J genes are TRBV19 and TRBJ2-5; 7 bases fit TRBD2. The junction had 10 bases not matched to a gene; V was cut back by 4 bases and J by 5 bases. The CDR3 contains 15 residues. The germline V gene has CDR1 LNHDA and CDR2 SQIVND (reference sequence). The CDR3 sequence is CASSTGTTLGETQYF. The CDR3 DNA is TGTGCCAGTAGTACCGGGACTACTCTGGGGGAGACCCAGTACTTC. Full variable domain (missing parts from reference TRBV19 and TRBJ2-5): DGGITQSPKYLFRKEGQNVTLSCEQNLNHDAMYWYRQDPGQGLRLIYYSQIVNDFQKGDIAEGYSVSREKKESFPLTVTSAQKNPTAFYLCASSTGTTLGETQYFGPGTRLLVL.